This TCR beta chain is from a study of cytomegalovirus exposure and HLA in healthy donors. General observations from the study: The authors judged a highly shared variant cluster likely a sequencing artifact.

V lost 3 bases to trimming and J lost 0 bases; unmatched junction nucleotides: 2. From germline, CDR1 is SGHNT and CDR2 YYREEE (reference sequence). The CDR3 consists of 15 residues. To note about this clone: Its antigen is currently unknown.

This PCR relied on a set of 60 Vbeta primers and 13 Jbeta primers. Libraries were prepared by immunoSEQ multiplex PCR; TCRdb keeps only in-frame clonotypes and omits some of them. The profile shows more than 140,000 clones, approximately 82% of them singletons. The origin of this receptor is a woman in her thirties or forties in good health and CMV-seronegative. Specimen: PBMCs. V gene TRBV5-4 combines with J gene TRBJ2-7; 11 bases align to TRBD2. The CDR3 loop reads CASSSLAGVSYEQYF. The CDR3 nucleotides are TGTGCCAGCAGCTCACTAGCGGGAGTCTCCTACGAGCAGTACTTC.